Below, 16 T cell receptor beta chains from the same sample are listed, as sequenced in a study of blood T cells in healthy people across ages. Through a sample-barcoded 5' primer and a J-beta primer mix, a second PCR was run for 7 to 11 cycles. In TCRdb, the 5' RACE reads were re-called with MiXCR into one record per CDR3 protein. Of about 1 million distinct CDR3 sequences listed, under 45% are singletons. The material sequenced was blood. The receptor set was obtained from a woman aged 55-75 years in good health.

The chain uses TRBV14 and TRBJ2-5, with 12 bases fitting TRBD2. Germline V gives CDR1 SGHDN, CDR2 FVKESK. The V gene end was trimmed by 1 base and the J gene end by 11 bases; junction bases not matched to a gene: 26. The CDR3 has 21 amino acids. The CDR3 region has the DNA TGTGCCAGCAGCCAAGCCCCTGGGGTAGCTAGCGGGAGGGACAGTAAGGATGAGCAGTACTTC. Amino acids: CASSQAPGVASGRDSKDEQYF.

The rearrangement joins TRBV6-5 to TRBJ2-1; D is possibly TRBD1 or TRBD2 (5 bases each). The germline V gene encodes CDR1 MNHEY and CDR2 SVGAGI. V lost 6 bases to trimming and J lost 10 bases, with 22 bases between them. The length of the CDR3 is 15 residues. The CDR3 protein is CASSNGARPSYEQFF. The CDR3 nucleotides are TGTGCCAGCAGCAACGGGGCCAGACCCTCCTACGAGCAGTTCTTC.

The rearrangement links TRBV5-6 to TRBJ2-1; D ambiguous. Trimming left V 3 bases short and J 5 bases short, with 6 bases between. CDR3 size: 12 residues. Germline V gene sequence: CDR1 SGHDT, CDR2 YYEEEE. The CDR3 bases are TGTGCCAGCAGCTGGGCTAACAATGAGCAGTTCTTC. Encoded protein: CASSWANNEQFF.

The V gene is TRBV10-3, the J gene TRBJ2-7, with 9 positions matching TRBD1. CDR1 is ENHRY, CDR2 SYGVKD, per germline. The CDR3 loop spans 17 amino acids. V dropped 4 bases and J dropped 10; count of bases not matched to a gene: 20. The CDR3 DNA reads as TGTGCCATCAGTGCATTGGGACAGGGATTCGGTCAAGAGGCCCAGTACTTC. Protein product: CAISALGQGFGQEAQYF.

The V gene is TRBV10-3, the J gene TRBJ2-5; 7 bases map to TRBD1. V was pared by 1 base and J by 2 bases, with 7 bases of the junction left unmatched. CDR1 is ENHRY and CDR2 is SYGVKD in the germline V gene. The CDR3 runs to 16 residues. The CDR3 sequence: CAISEWGRGMQETQYF. As DNA, the CDR3 is TGTGCCATCAGTGAGTGGGGCAGGGGGATGCAAGAGACCCAGTACTTC.

This chain links TRBV9 with TRBJ2-4; weak D call: TRBD1 (5 bases). The J call is uncertain, as TRBJ2-7 better fits the DNA end. CDR1 is SGDLS and CDR2 is YYNGEE in the germline V gene. The length of the CDR3 is 18 residues. CDR3 in DNA: TGTGCCAGCAGCCTCCTCCCCCCAGGGCATGCGTGGCTGCACGAGCAGTACTTC. Protein product: CASSLLPPGHAWLHEQYF.

This clonotype was observed a few times. This chain uses TRBV4-2 with TRBJ2-1; 11 bases line up with TRBD2. Germline V lookup: CDR1 LGHNA, CDR2 YNFKEQ. J was trimmed by 6 bases and V by 5 bases; bases with no gene match: 6. This CDR3 spans 15 amino acids. Written as DNA, the CDR3 is TGTGCCAGCAGCGCTCTAGCGGGGGGCGTCAATGAGCAGTTCTTC. As protein: CASSALAGGVNEQFF.

The chain has TRBV6-1 and TRBJ2-7; D ambiguous. The V gene lost 0 bases and the J gene lost 4 bases, with 7 bases spanning the gap. The CDR3 is 13 amino acids. Germline CDR1 reads MNHNS; CDR2 reads SASEGT. CDR3 nucleotide sequence: TGTGCCAGCAGTGAAGCGCTAGGGTACGAGCAGTACTTC. Its translation is CASSEALGYEQYF.

This sequence joins TRBV6-1 and TRBJ2-7; perhaps TRBD1 as D (6 bases). Germline V CDR1 and CDR2: MNHNS, SASEGT. There are 13 residues in the CDR3. Trimming left V 8 bases short and J 0 bases short, with 11 bases between. The CDR3 DNA reads TGTGCCAGCTTGAGGGGGTTCTCCTACGAGCAGTACTTC. It encodes CASLRGFSYEQYF.

V usage is TRBV6-5 and J usage is TRBJ2-4; D remains unclear. This CDR3 has 13 amino acids. Germline CDR1 MNHEY, CDR2 SVGAGI. Trimming cost V 0 bases and J 13 bases, with 13 bases left between them. The CDR3 sequence: CASSYSTDPSQYF. CDR3 DNA: TGTGCCAGCAGTTACTCGACGGACCCCTCGCAGTACTTC.

As to this clonotype: One base away lies a much larger clone, so this may be a sequencing read error. The genes are TRBV29-1 and TRBJ2-5, with D perhaps TRBD1 (5 bases). V was trimmed by 8 bases and J by 2 bases, leaving 15 bases between them. The CDR3 length is 13 residues. The germline CDR1 and CDR2 sequences are SQVTM and ANQGSEA. CDR3 protein: CSLPQEPQETQYF. CDR3 DNA sequence: TGCAGCCTGCCACAGGAGCCACAAGAGACCCAGTACTTC.

The chain links TRBV14 to TRBJ2-4; D is unresolved. The J call is uncertain, as TRBJ2-7 better fits the DNA end. Germline V CDR1 and CDR2: SGHDN, FVKESK. The CDR3 contains 14 residues. CDR3: CASSPTRFPYEQYF. CDR3 coding DNA: TGTGCCAGCAGCCCTACTCGCTTTCCCTACGAGCAGTACTTC.

This clonotype has a single count. The chain employs TRBV6-1 and TRBJ2-2, with 10 bases aligning to TRBD1. CDR1 and CDR2 from the germline V gene are MNHNS and SASEGT. There are 16 residues in the CDR3. With 7 bases clipped from V and 7 bases from J, the junction kept 12 bases outside the gene matches. The CDR3: CASKRQGATLVGELFF. DNA for the CDR3: TGTGCCAGCAAAAGACAGGGGGCTACCTTGGTCGGGGAGCTGTTTTTT.

J is TRBJ2-6 and V is TRBV14; maybe TRBD1 (5 bases). V was shortened by 4 bases and J by 0 bases, with 10 bases between the two germline ends. This CDR3 has 16 amino acids. Looked up from germline, CDR1 is SGHDN and CDR2 is FVKESK. The CDR3 DNA sequence: TGTGCCAGCAGCCGACAGCAATTCTCTGGGGCCAACGTCCTGACTTTC. Encoded protein: CASSRQQFSGANVLTF. Supplemented by reference TRBV14 and TRBJ2-6, the full variable domain reads EAGVTQFPSHSVIEKGQTVTLRCDPISGHDNLYWYRRVMGKEIKFLLHFVKESKQDESGMPNNRFLAERTGGTYSTLKVQPAELEDSGVYFCASSRQQFSGANVLTFGAGSRLTVL.

The rearrangement uses TRBV19 and TRBJ2-7; the D gene could be TRBD1 or TRBD2 (5 bases each). In germline, CDR1 is LNHDA, CDR2 SQIVND (reference sequence). This CDR3 contains 15 residues. Deletions cut 5 bases from V and 4 bases from J, with 18 bases between. The CDR3 DNA sequence: TGTGCCAGTAGTCCGCCTAGAGGGGCTGCGTACGAGCAGTACTTC. Amino acid sequence: CASSPPRGAAYEQYF.

This clonotype has only a few counts. CDR3 DNA: TGCGCCAGCAGCCTTCGCCCAGAGGGTTACGAAAAACTGTTTTTT. It translates to CASSLRPEGYEKLFF. The V call is TRBV5-1, the J call TRBJ1-4; no clear D gene. With 4 bases removed from V and 8 bases from J, the gap between germline ends came to 18 bases. The length of the CDR3 is 15 residues. The V gene's germline CDR1 is SGHRS and CDR2 YFSETQ.